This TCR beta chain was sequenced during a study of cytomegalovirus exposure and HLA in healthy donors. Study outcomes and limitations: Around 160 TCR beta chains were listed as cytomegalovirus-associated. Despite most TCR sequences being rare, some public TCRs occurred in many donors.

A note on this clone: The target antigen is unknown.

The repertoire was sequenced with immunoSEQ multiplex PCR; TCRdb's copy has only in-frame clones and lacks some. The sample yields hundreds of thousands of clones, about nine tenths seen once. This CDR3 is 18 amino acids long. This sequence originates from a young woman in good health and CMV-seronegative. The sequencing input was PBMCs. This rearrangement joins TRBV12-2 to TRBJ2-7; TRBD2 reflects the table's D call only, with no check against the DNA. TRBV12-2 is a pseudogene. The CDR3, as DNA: TGTGCAAGTCGCTTCCCCCCGGGGTGCGGGATTCCCCCCTACGAGCAGTACTTC. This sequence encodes CASRFPPGCGIPPYEQYF.